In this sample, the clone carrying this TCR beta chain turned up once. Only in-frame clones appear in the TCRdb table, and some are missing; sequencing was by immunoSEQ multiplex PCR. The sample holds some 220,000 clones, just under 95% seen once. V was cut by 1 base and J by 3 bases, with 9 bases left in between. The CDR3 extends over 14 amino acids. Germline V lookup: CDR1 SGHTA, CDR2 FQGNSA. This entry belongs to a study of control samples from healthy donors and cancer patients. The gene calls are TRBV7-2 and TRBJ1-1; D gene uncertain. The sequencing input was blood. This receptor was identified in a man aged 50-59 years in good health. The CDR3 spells CASSLDGLDTEAFF. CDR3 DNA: TGTGCCAGCAGCTTAGATGGGTTGGACACTGAAGCTTTCTTT.